A selection of T cell receptor beta chains follows, all from one sample in a study of shared clonotypes between healthy human individuals. Clones were sequenced by immunoSEQ multiplex PCR, and TCRdb holds only the in-frame ones, with some missing. The sample has 2,500,000 or so clones, about nine tenths seen once. The sequencing sample was made of naive CD4+ T cells from PBMCs. The source of these receptors is a man between 18 and 35 years old in good health. Some clones in this sample may be carry-over from other donors' samples. CDR3s leave out the opening cysteine and the closing phenylalanine or tryptophan. The D gene is left open where the match is weak.

d_gene	j_gene	v_gene	CDR3aa
.	TRBJ2-7	TRBV21-1	ASSNPSGSECEQY
.	TRBJ1-1	TRBV20-1	SAEKNTEAF
.	TRBJ1-1	TRBV16	ASSQSGGSRGTEAF
.	TRBJ2-2	TRBV2	ASSPETRTGELF
.	TRBJ2-7	TRBV11-2	ASSLRPQEAYEQY
.	TRBJ2-1	TRBV5-1	ASSPAGGPDNNEQF
.	TRBJ2-7	TRBV5-1	ASSTGYYEQY
TRBD2	TRBJ2-1	TRBV6-5	ASSYSGSTRNEQF
.	TRBJ1-3	TRBV4-2	ASSQESGAGNTIY
TRBD1	TRBJ1-2	TRBV28	ASSLMGGRGDYGYT
TRBD1	TRBJ2-5	TRBV7-8	ASSWYKGTGKPLQETQY
.	TRBJ2-1	TRBV25-1	ASSTPNEGDNEQF
.	TRBJ2-1	TRBV5-1	ASRRNNEQF
TRBD1	TRBJ1-2	TRBV28	ASSSTGGSYT
.	TRBJ2-4	TRBV9	ASSNPRGVNIQY
TRBD2	TRBJ2-6	TRBV28	ASSLWGVIREAAGANVLT
TRBD2	TRBJ2-3	TRBV29-1	SVEGTAGDSDTQY
.	TRBJ2-3	TRBV29-1	SVRRGGGTDTQY
.	TRBJ2-2	TRBV28	ASSVYLASANTGELF
.	TRBJ2-3	TRBV9	ASSLGSGTDTQY
.	TRBJ1-2	TRBV30	AWNPGTYGYT
.	TRBJ2-7	TRBV4-2	ASSREASDSYEQY
.	TRBJ2-3	TRBV14	ASSQDMGGSADTQY
TRBD2	TRBJ2-1	TRBV2	ASSGGLAFNEQF
.	TRBJ1-1	TRBV7-2	ASTLRQENTEAF
.	TRBJ1-1	TRBV28	ASSLRQPEAF
.	TRBJ2-7	TRBV6-6	ASSFGSRYEQY
.	TRBJ2-1	TRBV5-4	ASSLGPGPLRNEQF
.	TRBJ1-2	TRBV5-6	ASSLEGYHGYT
.	TRBJ1-2	TRBV21-1	ASSRTDRASDANYGYT
.	TRBJ1-2	TRBV6-6	ASSTAWGGYT
.	TRBJ2-7	TRBV11-2	ASSLEVGVINEQY
.	TRBJ2-7	TRBV1	TSSQELAGGDEQY
.	TRBJ2-5	TRBV6-1	ASNNVGVQETQY
TRBD2	TRBJ2-1	TRBV5-6	ASSLRLAARSLYNEQF
.	TRBJ2-7	TRBV7-2	ASSRGQSSYEQY
.	TRBJ1-1	TRBV7-9	ASSGDSTEAF
TRBD1	TRBJ1-1	TRBV5-1	ASSSGQGGRRTEAF
.	TRBJ2-1	TRBV14	ASSQEVTRSSYNEQF
.	TRBJ1-2	TRBV5-6	ASSPDLGMVSGYT
TRBD1	TRBJ2-7	TRBV7-6	ASSAGQGPYEQY
TRBD1	TRBJ2-7	TRBV11-3	ASSQDRGGHEQY